These 11 T cell receptor beta chains were sequenced from one sample in a study of breast tumors, draining lymph nodes, adjacent tissues. Samples came from axillary lymph nodes draining the breast cancer. Via MiXCR, TCRdb re-called the multiplex PCR reads, giving one row per CDR3 protein. The sample lists under 250,000 distinct CDR3 sequences, about 30% occurring once. Sequencing used axillary lymph node tissue. The receptor source for this set is a female donor with breast cancer. Some clones in this sample may be carry-over from other donors' samples.

To note about this clonotype: The junction departs from germline at one end; a sequencing error may be responsible. The chain employs TRBV5-1 and TRBJ2-1; D is undetermined. CDR1 is SGHRS, CDR2 YFSETQ, per germline. This CDR3 region has 12 residues. The CDR3 nucleotides read TGCGCCAGCAGCTTGGGCAACAATGAGCACTTCTTC. Translation gives CASSLGNNEHFF.

This clonotype was seen repeatedly, ten times or more. Sequence at one end of the junction differs from germline and may be a read error. V and J are TRBV7-2 and TRBJ1-6; the D gene is possibly TRBD1 (6 bases). CDR3 size: 13 residues. From germline, CDR1 is SGHTA and CDR2 FQGNSA. CDR3 bases: TGTGCCAGCAGCTTAGGTACCGGACAGCCGGGGGCCTTT. Its translation is CASSLGTGQPGAF. Looking up the rest from reference TRBV7-2 and TRBJ1-6 gives the full variable domain: GAGVSQSPSNKVTEKGKDVELRCDPISGHTALYWYRQSLGQGLEFLIYFQGNSAPDKSGLPSDRFSAERTGGSVSTLTIQRTQQEDSAVYLCASSLGTGQPGAFGNGTRLTVT.

This clonotype appeared many times. This rearrangement joins TRBV20-1 to TRBJ2-3; no reliable D call. This CDR3 is built from 14 residues. The germline CDR1 and CDR2 sequences are DFQATT and SNEGSKA (reference sequence). V lost 3 bases, J lost 2 bases, and 12 bases lay in between. CDR3 in amino acids: CSARGGYDTDTQYF. CDR3 coding DNA: TGCAGTGCTAGGGGTGGCTATGACACAGATACGCAGTATTTT.

V and J are TRBV19 and TRBJ2-3; a possible D gene is TRBD1 (5 bases). The CDR3 runs 12 residues. The germline V gene has CDR1 LNHDA and CDR2 SQIVND (reference sequence). Trimming left V 10 bases short and J 3 bases short, with 11 bases between. CDR3 in amino acids: CATQDRTDTQYF. CDR3 nucleotide sequence: TGTGCCACCCAAGACAGAACAGATACGCAGTATTTT.

This clonotype was seen more than once but under ten times. Being one base from a much bigger clone, this may be a read error. The V gene is TRBV6-1, the J gene TRBJ2-5; weak D call: TRBD1 (6 bases). The V end lost 5 bases, the J end lost 5 bases, and 24 bases lay between the germline ends. The CDR3 extends over 17 amino acids. Germline V gene lookup returns CDR1 MNHNS and CDR2 SASEGT. The CDR3 bases are TGTGCCAGCAGTCAATCCTTCCGGGGCAGGGGAGTGGAGACCCAGTACTTC. It specifies CASSQSFRGRGVETQYF.

The table lists this clonotype with many counts. V and J are TRBV4-2 and TRBJ2-7, with 13 bases matching TRBD2. Trimming took 4 bases from V and 7 from J; bases not matched to a gene: 13. The CDR3 consists of 17 residues. Germline lookup yields CDR1 LGHNA and CDR2 YNFKEQ. The CDR3 sequence: CASSPTAGLAGESEQYF. Here the CDR3 DNA reads TGTGCCAGCAGCCCGACAGCTGGACTAGCGGGAGAAAGTGAGCAGTACTTC.

At least ten counts were recorded for this clonotype. The gene calls are TRBV9 and TRBJ2-5, with 7 bases fitting TRBD1. V shed 4 bases, J shed 4 bases, and the junction held 4 bases outside the gene matches. Germline V gene sequence: CDR1 SGDLS, CDR2 YYNGEE. The CDR3 covers 13 residues. The chain's CDR3 is CASSRGLGETQYF. In DNA form, the CDR3 reads TGTGCCAGCAGCAGGGGGCTAGGAGAGACCCAGTACTTC.

The chain has TRBV29-1 and TRBJ1-1; no reliable D call. Germline-derived CDR1 and CDR2 are SQVTM and ANQGSEA. The V end lost 5 bases, the J end lost 3 bases, and 4 bases lay between the germline ends. The length of the CDR3 is 10 residues. CDR3 DNA: TGCAGCGTTTACTACACTGAAGCTTTCTTT. Translated: CSVYYTEAFF.

This clonotype was found many times. V gene TRBV4-2 combines with J gene TRBJ2-7; no clear D. The CDR3 has 13 amino acids. V shed 0 bases and J shed 9 bases, with 12 bases lying between them. The germline gives CDR1 LGHNA, CDR2 YNFKEQ. CDR3 bases: TGTGCCAGCAGCCAAGACAGAGGAATTAGGCAGTACTTC. Its protein product is CASSQDRGIRQYF.

This clonotype was found many times. The V gene is TRBV29-1, the J gene TRBJ2-7; the match to TRBD2 covers 12 bases. The CDR3 contains 13 residues. Trimming cost V 7 bases and J 7 bases; bases outside gene matches: 8. Germline CDR1 is SQVTM and CDR2 is ANQGSEA. The CDR3 bases are TGCAGCGCTTCTAGCGGGAGGGCCGGGGAGCAGTACTTC. It specifies CSASSGRAGEQYF.

Points on this clonotype: The CDR3 does not end in the conserved phenylalanine or tryptophan, so this is likely a read error. This chain joins TRBV5-1 and TRBJ2-5, with 10 bases fitting TRBD2. V lost 1 base to trimming and J lost 4 bases; unmatched junction nucleotides: 7. Germline V gene data show CDR1 as SGHRS and CDR2 as YFSETQ. CDR3 size: 16 residues. Written as DNA, the CDR3 is TGCGCCAGCAGCTTGTTAGCAGCGGGAGGGCTAGAGACCCAGTACCTC. Its translation: CASSLLAAGGLETQYL.